This TCR beta chain was captured in a study of blood T cells in healthy people across ages. Turning to the study itself: With template switching, about one barcoded beta molecule was captured per two T cells. The study's findings and limits: Unsorted PBMC input precluded a conclusive naive versus antigen-experienced comparison. Diversity of TCR beta per million T cells declined in a roughly linear way with age.

This CDR3 spans 14 amino acids. V was trimmed by 4 bases and J by 4 bases, leaving 11 bases between them. CDR1 is MNHEY, CDR2 SVGAGI, per germline. This clonotype was recorded a few times. The antigen remains undetermined. PBMCs numbering at least 7 million were isolated per sample. Next came a second PCR, run for about 7 to 12 cycles, which used a sample-barcoded 5' primer along with a J-beta primer mix. TCRdb reprocessed the 5' RACE reads via MiXCR and lists one record per CDR3 protein. The sample shows roughly 930,000 distinct CDR3 sequences, around 48% of them seen only once. Sequencing was done on a sample of blood. The receptor comes from a man aged 25-45 years in good health. The V gene is TRBV6-5, the J gene TRBJ1-5, with a tentative D call TRBD1 (5 bases). CDR3 region: CASSSDQGNQPQHF. The CDR3 bases are TGTGCCAGCAGTTCCGATCAGGGAAATCAGCCCCAGCATTTT.